This TCR beta chain comes out of a study of T cells in Graves' hyperthyroidism and ophthalmopathy. In this sample, this clonotype turned up a few times. Amplification yielded TCR beta CDR3 regions, with RNA transcripts as the source. A first-round RT-PCR of the TCR CDR3 used the HTBI primer set. TCRdb itself ran the multiplex PCR reads through MiXCR, one entry per CDR3 protein. This table has some 760,000 distinct CDR3 sequences, 12% to 15% appearing once. The CDR3 loop spans 16 amino acids. CDR1 is MGHRA and CDR2 is YSYEKL in the germline V gene. The V gene lost 0 bases and the J gene lost 5 bases, with 13 bases spanning the gap.

The sample was blood. The receptor was isolated from a woman under 30 with Graves' hyperthyroidism. The rearrangement links TRBV4-1 to TRBJ2-2; D gene uncertain. The CDR3 here is CASSQDAAMGTGELFF. The CDR3 DNA reads TGCGCCAGCAGCCAAGACGCGGCAATGGGGACCGGGGAGCTGTTTTTT.